Each of the 4 T cell receptor beta chains below was sequenced from the same sample in a study of T cells in narcolepsy. Sequencing used immunoSEQ multiplex PCR; TCRdb keeps in-frame clones, though not all of them. The top ten clones hold about 0.95% of a sample with 30,000 to 35,000 clones, more than 70% of them seen once. The sequencing input was memory (CD45RA-) CD4+ T cells from blood. The source of these receptors is a human donor in good health.

The chain joins TRBV30 to TRBJ1-5; D possibly corresponds to TRBD1 (6 bases). Germline CDR1 is GTSNPN and CDR2 is SVGIG (reference sequence). The CDR3 consists of 15 residues. Trimming removed 1 base from V and 11 bases from J, with 21 bases in between. CDR3 DNA: TGTGCCTGGAGTGGCTCGTTGATTAGGACAGCCGCCCAGCATTTT. It codes for CAWSGSLIRTAAQHF.

CDR3 amino acids: CASSQRLGGATGELFF. CDR3 coding DNA: TGTGCCAGCAGCCAGCGGCTAGGGGGCGCCACCGGGGAGCTGTTTTTT. This rearrangement joins TRBV7-2 to TRBJ2-2; 7 nucleotides align to TRBD1. Germline CDR1 SGHTA, CDR2 FQGNSA. Trimming removed 5 bases from V and 4 bases from J; junction bases left unmatched: 10. This CDR3 has 16 amino acids. Complete variable domain (other parts from reference TRBV7-2 and TRBJ2-2): GAGVSQSPSNKVTEKGKDVELRCDPISGHTALYWYRQSLGQGLEFLIYFQGNSAPDKSGLPSDRFSAERTGGSVSTLTIQRTQQEDSAVYLCASSQRLGGATGELFFGEGSRLTVL.

The chain joins TRBV18 to TRBJ2-5; TRBD2 matches at 8 bases. The CDR3 contains 17 residues. Unmatched junction bases numbered 14, after V lost 3 bases and J lost 5 bases. The V gene's germline CDR1 is KGHSH and CDR2 LQKENI. The CDR3 coding sequence is TGTGCCAGCTCACCCCTCCCCACTAGCGGAGGGAAGGAGACCCAGTACTTC. It codes for CASSPLPTSGGKETQYF.

V gene TRBV6-1 combines with J gene TRBJ2-3, with TRBD2 matching over 10 bases. The CDR3 is 12 amino acids. CDR1 and CDR2 (germline): MNHNS, SASEGT. Trimming at V came to 7 bases and at J to 5 bases, leaving 0 bases not matched to a gene. This CDR3 reads CASTSGGDTQYF. CDR3 in DNA: TGTGCCAGCACTAGCGGGGGAGATACGCAGTATTTT.